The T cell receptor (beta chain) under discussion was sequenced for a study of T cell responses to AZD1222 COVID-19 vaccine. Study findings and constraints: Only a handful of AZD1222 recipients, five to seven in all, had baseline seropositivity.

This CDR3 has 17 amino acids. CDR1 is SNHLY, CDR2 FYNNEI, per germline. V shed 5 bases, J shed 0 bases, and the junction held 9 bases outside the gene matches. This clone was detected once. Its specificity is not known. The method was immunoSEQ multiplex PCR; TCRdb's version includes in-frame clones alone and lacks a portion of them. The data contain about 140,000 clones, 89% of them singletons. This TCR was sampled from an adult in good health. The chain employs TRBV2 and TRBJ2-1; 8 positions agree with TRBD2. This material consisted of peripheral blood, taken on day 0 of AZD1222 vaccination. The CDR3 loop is CASSRRTSSSSYNEQFF. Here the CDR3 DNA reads TGTGCCAGCAGTCGACGGACTAGCTCGAGCTCCTACAATGAGCAGTTCTTC.